The clone carrying this T cell receptor beta chain was detected many times. Its antigen is unidentified. RNA transcripts were the template for amplifying TCR beta CDR3 regions. HTBI primers drove first-round RT-PCR of the TCR CDR3. TCRdb analysed the multiplex PCR reads with MiXCR anew, one entry per CDR3 protein. The sample yields roughly 500,000 distinct CDR3 sequences, roughly 14% seen once. Exclusion followed for patients with uncontrolled infection, other autoimmune disease, pregnancy or lactation. This blood was taken when hyperthyroidism was first diagnosed, before any ophthalmopathy symptoms existed. This specimen belongs to a study of T cells in Graves' hyperthyroidism and ophthalmopathy. Overall study findings and caveats: Through a model of 13 V-J features, ophthalmopathy was separated from stable hyperthyroidism.

This CDR3 comprises 14 residues. Germline V gene data show CDR1 as SGHRS and CDR2 as YFSETQ. Trimming removed 4 bases at V and 1 base at J, with 11 bases between. The sequenced sample consisted of blood. The TCR sequence derives from a young woman with Graves' hyperthyroidism that later progressed to Graves' ophthalmopathy. The rearrangement joins TRBV5-1 to TRBJ1-1, with D unclear. CDR3 coding DNA: TGCGCCAGCAGCACTCTAGGGCCGAACACTGAAGCTTTCTTT. Its protein is CASSTLGPNTEAFF. The full variable domain, rest sourced from reference TRBV5-1 and TRBJ1-1, is KAGVTQTPRYLIKTRGQQVTLSCSPISGHRSVSWYQQTPGQGLQFLFEYFSETQRNKGNFPGRFSGRQFSNSRSEMNVSTLELGDSALYLCASSTLGPNTEAFFGQGTRLTVV.